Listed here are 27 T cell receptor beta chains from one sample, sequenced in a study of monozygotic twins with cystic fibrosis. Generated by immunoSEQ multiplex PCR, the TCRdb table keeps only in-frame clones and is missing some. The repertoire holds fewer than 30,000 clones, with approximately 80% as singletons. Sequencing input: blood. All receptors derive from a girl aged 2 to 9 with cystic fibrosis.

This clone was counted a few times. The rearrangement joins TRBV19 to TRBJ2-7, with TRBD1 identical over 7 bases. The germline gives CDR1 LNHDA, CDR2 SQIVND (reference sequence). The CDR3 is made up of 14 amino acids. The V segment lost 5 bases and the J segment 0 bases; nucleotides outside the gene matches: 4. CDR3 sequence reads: CASSQGQSSYEQYF. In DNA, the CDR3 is TGTGCCAGTAGTCAGGGACAGAGCTCCTACGAGCAGTACTTC.

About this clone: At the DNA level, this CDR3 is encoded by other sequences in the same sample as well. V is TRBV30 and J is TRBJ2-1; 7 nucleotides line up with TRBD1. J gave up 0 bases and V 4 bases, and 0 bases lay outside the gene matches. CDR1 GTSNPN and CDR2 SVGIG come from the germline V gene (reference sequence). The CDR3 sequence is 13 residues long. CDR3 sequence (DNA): TGTGCCTGGACAGGGGGCTCCTACAATGAGCAGTTCTTC. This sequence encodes CAWTGGSYNEQFF. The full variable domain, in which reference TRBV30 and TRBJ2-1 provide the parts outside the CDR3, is SQTIHQWPATLVQPVGSPLSLECTVEGTSNPNLYWYRQAAGRGLQLLFYSVGIGQISSEVPQNLSASRPQDRQFILSSKKLLLSDSGFYLCAWTGGSYNEQFFGPGTRLTVL.

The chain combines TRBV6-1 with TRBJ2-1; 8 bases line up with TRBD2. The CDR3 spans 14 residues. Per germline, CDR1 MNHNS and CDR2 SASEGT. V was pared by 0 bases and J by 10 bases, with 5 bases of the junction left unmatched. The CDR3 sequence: CASSEAGTRGEQFF. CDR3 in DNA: TGTGCCAGCAGTGAAGCCGGGACTAGAGGCGAGCAGTTCTTC.

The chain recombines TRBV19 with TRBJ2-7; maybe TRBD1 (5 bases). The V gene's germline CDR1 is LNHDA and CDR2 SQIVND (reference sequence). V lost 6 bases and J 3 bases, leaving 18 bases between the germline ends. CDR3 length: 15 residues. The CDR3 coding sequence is TGTGCCAGTAGGTACCTGTTTGACAGCCACTACGAGCAGTACTTC. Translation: CASRYLFDSHYEQYF.

This CDR3 is CASSLQGFNQPQHF. In DNA form, the CDR3 reads TGTGCCAGCAGTCTACAGGGTTTCAATCAGCCCCAGCATTTT. The chain combines TRBV2 with TRBJ1-5, with D possibly TRBD1 on 6 matching bases. Trimming took off 5 bases at V and 3 bases at J, with 11 bases between the two ends. This CDR3 region has 14 residues. Germline assignment: CDR1 SNHLY and CDR2 FYNNEI.

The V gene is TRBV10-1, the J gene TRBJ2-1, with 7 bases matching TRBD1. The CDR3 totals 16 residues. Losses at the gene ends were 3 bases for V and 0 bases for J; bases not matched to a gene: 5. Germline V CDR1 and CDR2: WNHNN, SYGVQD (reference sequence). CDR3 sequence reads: CASSDSGGSSYNEQFF. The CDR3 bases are TGCGCCAGCAGTGATTCAGGGGGAAGCTCCTACAATGAGCAGTTCTTC.

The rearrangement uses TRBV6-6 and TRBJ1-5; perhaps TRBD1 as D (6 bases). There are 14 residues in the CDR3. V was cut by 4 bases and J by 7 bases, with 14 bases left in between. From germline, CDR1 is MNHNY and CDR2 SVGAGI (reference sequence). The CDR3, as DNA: TGTGCCAGCAGTTCAATCGGGGGCGAGCAGCCCCAGCATTTT. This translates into CASSSIGGEQPQHF.

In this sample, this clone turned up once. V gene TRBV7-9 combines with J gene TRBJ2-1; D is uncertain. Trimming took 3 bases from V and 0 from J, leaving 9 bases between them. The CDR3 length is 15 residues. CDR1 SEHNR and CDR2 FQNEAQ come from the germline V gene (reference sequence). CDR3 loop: CASSFAAGSYNEQFF. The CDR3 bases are TGTGCCAGCAGCTTCGCGGCAGGCTCCTACAATGAGCAGTTCTTC.

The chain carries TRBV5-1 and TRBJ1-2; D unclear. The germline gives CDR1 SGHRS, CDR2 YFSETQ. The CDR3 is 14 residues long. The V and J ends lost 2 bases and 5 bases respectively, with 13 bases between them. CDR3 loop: CASSLKMEPYGYTF. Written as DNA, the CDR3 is TGCGCCAGCAGCTTAAAAATGGAACCTTATGGCTACACCTTC.

DNA of the CDR3: TGTGCCAGCAGTGCGGGCCAAAGCTCTGGAAACACCATATATTTT. Its protein is CASSAGQSSGNTIYF. The chain carries TRBV2 and TRBJ1-3; D not resolved. The CDR3 runs 15 residues. Germline CDR1 SNHLY, CDR2 FYNNEI. The V and J ends lost 4 bases and 0 bases respectively, with 10 bases between them.

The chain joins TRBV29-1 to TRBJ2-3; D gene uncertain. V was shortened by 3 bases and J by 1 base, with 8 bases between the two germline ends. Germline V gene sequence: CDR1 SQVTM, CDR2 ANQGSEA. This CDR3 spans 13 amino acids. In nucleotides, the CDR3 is TGCAGCGTTGAGGTTGACGGCACAGATACGCAGTATTTT. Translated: CSVEVDGTDTQYF.

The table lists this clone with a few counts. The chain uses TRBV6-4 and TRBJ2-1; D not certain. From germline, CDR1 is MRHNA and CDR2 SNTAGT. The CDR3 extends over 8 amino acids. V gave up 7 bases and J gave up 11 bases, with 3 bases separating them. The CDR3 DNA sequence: TGTGCCAGCATTCAGCAGTTCTTC. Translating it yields CASIQQFF.

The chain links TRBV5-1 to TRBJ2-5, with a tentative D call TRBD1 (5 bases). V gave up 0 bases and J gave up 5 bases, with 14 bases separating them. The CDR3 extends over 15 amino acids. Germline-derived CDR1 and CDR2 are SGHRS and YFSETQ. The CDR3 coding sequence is TGCGCCAGCAGCTTGGGGACAATAGAATGGGAGACCCAGTACTTC. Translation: CASSLGTIEWETQYF.

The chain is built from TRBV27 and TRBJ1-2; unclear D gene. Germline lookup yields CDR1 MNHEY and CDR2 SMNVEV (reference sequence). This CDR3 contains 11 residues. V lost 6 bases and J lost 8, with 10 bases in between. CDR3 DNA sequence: TGTGCCAGCAGCAACATAAAGGGCTACACCTTC. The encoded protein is CASSNIKGYTF.

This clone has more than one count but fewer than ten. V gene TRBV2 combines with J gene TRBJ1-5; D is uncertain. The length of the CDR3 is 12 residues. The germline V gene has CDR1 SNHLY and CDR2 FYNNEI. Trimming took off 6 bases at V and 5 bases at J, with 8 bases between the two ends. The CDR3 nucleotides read TGTGCCAGCAGCCGTTTCCATCAGCCCCAGCATTTT. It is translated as CASSRFHQPQHF.

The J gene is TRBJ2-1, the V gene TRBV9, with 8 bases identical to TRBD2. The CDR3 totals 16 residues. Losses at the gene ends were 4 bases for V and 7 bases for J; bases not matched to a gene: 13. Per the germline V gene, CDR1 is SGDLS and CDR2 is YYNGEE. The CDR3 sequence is CASSITVNSGINEQFF. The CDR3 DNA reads TGTGCCAGCAGCATCACTGTGAATAGCGGGATAAATGAGCAGTTCTTC. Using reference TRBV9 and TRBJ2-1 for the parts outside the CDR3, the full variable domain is DSGVTQTPKHLITATGQRVTLRCSPRSGDLSVYWYQQSLDQGLQFLIQYYNGEERAKGNILERFSAQQFPDLHSELNLSSLELGDSALYFCASSITVNSGINEQFFGPGTRLTVL.

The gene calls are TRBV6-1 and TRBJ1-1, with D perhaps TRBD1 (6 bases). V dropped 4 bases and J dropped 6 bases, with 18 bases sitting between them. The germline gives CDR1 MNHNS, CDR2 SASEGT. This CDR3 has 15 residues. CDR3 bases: TGTGCCAGCAGTGGCCAGGGGAAGGGAAGCGCTGAAGCTTTCTTT. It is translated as CASSGQGKGSAEAFF.

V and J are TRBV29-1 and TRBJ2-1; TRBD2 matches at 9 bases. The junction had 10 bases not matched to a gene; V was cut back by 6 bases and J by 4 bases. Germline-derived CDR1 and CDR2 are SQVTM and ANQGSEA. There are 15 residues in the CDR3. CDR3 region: CSVDLGLAEYNEQFF. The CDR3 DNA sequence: TGCAGCGTGGACCTGGGACTAGCAGAATACAATGAGCAGTTCTTC.

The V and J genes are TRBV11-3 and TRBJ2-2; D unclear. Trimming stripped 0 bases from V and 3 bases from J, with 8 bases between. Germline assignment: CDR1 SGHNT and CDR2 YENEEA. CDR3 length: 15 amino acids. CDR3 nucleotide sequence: TGTGCCAGCAGCTTAGATTGGCCATACACCGGGGAGCTGTTTTTT. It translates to CASSLDWPYTGELFF. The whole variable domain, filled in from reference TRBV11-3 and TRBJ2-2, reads EAGVVQSPRYKIIEKKQPVAFWCNPISGHNTLYWYLQNLGQGPELLIRYENEEAVDDSQLPKDRFSAERLKGVDSTLKIQPAELGDSAVYLCASSLDWPYTGELFFGEGSRLTVL.

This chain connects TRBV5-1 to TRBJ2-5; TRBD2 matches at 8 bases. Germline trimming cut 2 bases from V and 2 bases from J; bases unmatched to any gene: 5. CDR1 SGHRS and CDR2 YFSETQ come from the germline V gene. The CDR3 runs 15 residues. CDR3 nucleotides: TGCGCCAGCAGCTTTCTAGCGGGCTGGCAAGAGACCCAGTACTTC. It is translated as CASSFLAGWQETQYF.

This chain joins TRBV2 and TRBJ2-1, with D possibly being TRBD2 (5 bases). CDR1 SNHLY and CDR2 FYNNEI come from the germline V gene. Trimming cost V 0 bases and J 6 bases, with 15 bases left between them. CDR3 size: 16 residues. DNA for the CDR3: TGTGCCAGCAGTGAAGCGGGGAGTAGATTTTGCAATGAGCAGTTCTTC. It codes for CASSEAGSRFCNEQFF. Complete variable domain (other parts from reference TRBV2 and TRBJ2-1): EPEVTQTPSHQVTQMGQEVILRCVPISNHLYFYWYRQILGQKVEFLVSFYNNEISEKSEIFDDQFSVERPDGSNFTLKIRSTKLEDSAMYFCASSEAGSRFCNEQFFGPGTRLTVL.

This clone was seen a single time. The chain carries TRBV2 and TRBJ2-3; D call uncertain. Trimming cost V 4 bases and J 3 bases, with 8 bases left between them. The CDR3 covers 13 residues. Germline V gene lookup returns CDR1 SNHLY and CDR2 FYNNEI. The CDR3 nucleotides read TGTGCCAGCAGTGCGCTGAGTACAGATACGCAGTATTTT. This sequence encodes CASSALSTDTQYF.

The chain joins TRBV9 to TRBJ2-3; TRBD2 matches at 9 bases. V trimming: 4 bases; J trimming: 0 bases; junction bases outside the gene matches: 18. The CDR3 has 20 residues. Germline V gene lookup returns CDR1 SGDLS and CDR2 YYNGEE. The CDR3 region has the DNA TGTGCCAGCAGCCACGCGGTAGCGGGAGATAAGGCTTCAAGCACAGATACGCAGTATTTT. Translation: CASSHAVAGDKASSTDTQYF. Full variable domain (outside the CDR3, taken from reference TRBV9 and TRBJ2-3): DSGVTQTPKHLITATGQRVTLRCSPRSGDLSVYWYQQSLDQGLQFLIQYYNGEERAKGNILERFSAQQFPDLHSELNLSSLELGDSALYFCASSHAVAGDKASSTDTQYFGPGTRLTVL.

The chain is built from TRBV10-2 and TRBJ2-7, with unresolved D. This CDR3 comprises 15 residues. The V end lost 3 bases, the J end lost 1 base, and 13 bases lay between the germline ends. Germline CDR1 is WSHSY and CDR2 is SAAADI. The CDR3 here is CASSEWGTGSYEQYF. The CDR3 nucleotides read TGCGCCAGCAGTGAATGGGGAACTGGGTCCTACGAGCAGTACTTC.

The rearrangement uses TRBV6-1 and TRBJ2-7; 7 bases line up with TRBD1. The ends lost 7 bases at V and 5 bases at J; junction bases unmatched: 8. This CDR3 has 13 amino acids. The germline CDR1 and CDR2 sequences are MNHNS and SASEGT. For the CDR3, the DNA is TGTGCCAGCAAGGGACAGTCTGTCCACGAGCAGTACTTC. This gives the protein CASKGQSVHEQYF.

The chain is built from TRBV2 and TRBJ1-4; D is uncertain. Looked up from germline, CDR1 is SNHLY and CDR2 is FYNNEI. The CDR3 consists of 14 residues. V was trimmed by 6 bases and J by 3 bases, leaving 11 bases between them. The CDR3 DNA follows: TGTGCCAGCAGCCTTTTGCGATCTAATGAAAAACTGTTTTTT. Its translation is CASSLLRSNEKLFF.

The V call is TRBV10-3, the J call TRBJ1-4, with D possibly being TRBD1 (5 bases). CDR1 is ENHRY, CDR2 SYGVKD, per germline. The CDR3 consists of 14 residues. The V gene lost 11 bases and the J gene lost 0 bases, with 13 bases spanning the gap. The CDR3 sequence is CASSREATNEKLFF. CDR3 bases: TGTGCCTCCTCCAGGGAGGCAACTAATGAAAAACTGTTTTTT.